Presented here are 16 T cell receptor beta chains from one specimen sequenced in a study of tumor-infiltrating lymphocytes in primary liver carcinoma. Constant-region priming of about 500 ng total RNA yielded TCR beta cDNA. TCR beta libraries came from three nested multiplex PCR rounds using slightly modified ARM-PCR. Researchers ran the first two PCR rounds for roughly 10 cycles each with TRBV1-TRBV30 forward primers and a C-beta reverse primer. A single record per CDR3 protein comes from TCRdb applying MiXCR to the multiplex PCR reads. Among about 210,000 distinct CDR3 sequences listed, 85% were seen once. Joint extraction of RNA and DNA used 20-30 mg of bulk tissue that was unsorted. The sequencing sample was made of tumor tissue from primary liver carcinoma. All receptors come from a man between 35 and 55 years old with primary liver carcinoma and hepatitis B virus infection.

A remark on this clonotype: This CDR3 is missing its conserved last phenylalanine or tryptophan, likely due to a read error. The chain employs TRBV5-6 and TRBJ2-3, with 8 bases lining up with TRBD1. The CDR3 runs to 14 residues. Looked up from germline, CDR1 is SGHDT and CDR2 is YYEEEE. CDR3 bases: TGTGCCAGCAGCTTGCAGGGGGCAACAGATATGCAGTATTAT. Translation gives CASSLQGATDMQYY.

In the case of this clonotype: A read error is likely, as this CDR3 ends without the conserved phenylalanine or tryptophan. This chain uses TRBV11-2 with TRBJ2-7; D ambiguous. The CDR3 contains 11 residues. Germline loops: CDR1 SGHAT, CDR2 FQNNGV. Trimming stripped 10 bases from V and 1 base from J, with 8 bases between. CDR3 in DNA: TGTGCCAATAGCTTATCCTACGAGCAGTACTTA. Its protein is CANSLSYEQYL.

On this clonotype: The junction departs from germline at one end; a sequencing error may be responsible. The V gene is TRBV29-1, the J gene TRBJ2-5; a possible D gene is TRBD1 (6 bases). Looked up from germline, CDR1 is SQVTM and CDR2 is ANQGSEA. This CDR3 contains 12 residues. CDR3 DNA: TGCAGCGTTCCTGGACAGCAAGAGACCCAGTATTTC. It codes for CSVPGQQETQYF. The variable domain in full, with the rest retrieved from reference TRBV29-1 and TRBJ2-5, is SAVISQKPSRDICQRGTSLTIQCQVDSQVTMMFWYRQQPGQSLTLIATANQGSEATYESGFVIDKFPISRPNLTFSTLTVSNMSPEDSSIYLCSVPGQQETQYFGPGTRLLVL.

A note on this clonotype: One end of the junction varies from germline; a read error may be responsible. The V and J genes are TRBV6-6 and TRBJ1-2; no clear D gene. The CDR3 loop spans 15 amino acids. Germline CDR1 and CDR2: MNHNY and SVGAGI (reference sequence). CDR3 nucleotide sequence: TGTGCCAACAGTCGTGGAATGGGCACTCACTATGGCCACACCTTC. Translating it yields CANSRGMGTHYGHTF.

The table lists this clonotype with a few counts. Its ends do not fully match the called genes, so a read error is possible. The chain joins TRBV10-2 to TRBJ2-3; 8 bases are shared with TRBD2. The CDR3 spans 15 residues. Germline CDR1 WSHSY, CDR2 SAAADI. The CDR3 loop reads CASSKSKAGVDTQYF. DNA for the CDR3: TGTGCCAGTAGTAAGTCAAAAGCGGGAGTGGATACGCAGTATTTT.

Points on this clonotype: A read error may account for a junction end that differs from germline. The chain links TRBV14 to TRBJ2-1; 8 bases align to TRBD1. Germline V gene lookup returns CDR1 SGHDN and CDR2 FVKESK. The CDR3 consists of 13 residues. CDR3 in amino acids: CAINQDRVNEQLF. The CDR3 nucleotides read TGTGCCATCAACCAGGACAGGGTTAATGAGCAGCTCTTC.

This clonotype is medium-sized in the sample. The chain has TRBV5-4 and TRBJ2-1; possibly TRBD1 for D (7 bases). The CDR3 sequence is 16 residues long. Trimming stripped 4 bases from V and 7 bases from J, with 21 bases between. Germline values: CDR1 SGHNT, CDR2 YYREEE (reference sequence). CDR3 residues: CASSPGGGGYVNEQFF. The CDR3 DNA reads as TGTGCCAGCAGCCCCGGCGGAGGGGGCTATGTGAATGAGCAGTTCTTC.

A word on this clonotype: The junction shows a germline mismatch at one end, possibly a read error. This chain connects TRBV5-1 to TRBJ1-2; 9 nucleotides agree with TRBD1. Germline V CDR1 and CDR2: SGHRS, YFSETQ. The CDR3 has 14 amino acids. CDR3 DNA sequence: TGCGCCAGCAGCCCTTGTACAGGGGGCGATGGTTACACCTTC. It encodes CASSPCTGGDGYTF.

About this clonotype: A much more abundant neighbour one base away suggests this may be a read error. The J gene is TRBJ1-6, the V gene TRBV7-8; D is unresolved. V was trimmed by 3 bases and J by 9 bases, leaving 12 bases between them. Germline CDR1 reads SGHVS; CDR2 reads FQNEAQ. There are 14 residues in the CDR3. CDR3 amino acids: CASSFIGYGSPLHF. The CDR3, as DNA: TGTGCCAGCAGCTTCATAGGATACGGTTCACCCCTCCACTTT. The full variable domain, in which reference TRBV7-8 and TRBJ1-6 provide the parts outside the CDR3, is GAGVSQSPRYKVAKRGQDVALRCDPISGHVSLFWYQQALGQGPEFLTYFQNEAQLDKSGLPSDRFFAERPEGSVSTLKIQRTQQEDSAVYLCASSFIGYGSPLHFGNGTRLTVT.

This chain joins TRBV28 and TRBJ1-5, with no clear D. Gene TRBJ2-3 matches the end of the DNA better, so the J call may be wrong. Germline CDR1 MDHEN, CDR2 SYDVKM. The CDR3 has 12 amino acids. The DNA for the CDR3 is TGTGCCAGCAGTCCTGACATGTGGACCCAGTATTTT. This sequence encodes CASSPDMWTQYF.

In regard to this clonotype: At one boundary the junction diverges from the germline segment, which might be a read error. The gene calls are TRBV12-3 or TRBV12-4 and TRBJ1-1; D is unclear. This CDR3 is built from 16 residues. The chain's CDR3 is CVSSPGEGIVNTEAFF. CDR3 nucleotides: TGTGTCAGCAGCCCCGGGGAGGGAATCGTGAACACTGAAGCTTTCTTT.

About this clonotype itself: Without the conserved terminal phenylalanine or tryptophan, this CDR3 likely stems from a read error. CDR3 sequence (DNA): TGTGCCAGCAGTTTTTCAGATCCCCATGAGCAGTTCTAC. Translated: CASSFSDPHEQFY. The rearrangement links TRBV12-3 or TRBV12-4 to TRBJ2-1; D unresolved. V was cut by 3 bases and J by 8 bases, with 11 bases left in between. The CDR3 is made up of 13 amino acids.

The chain couples TRBV6-2 or TRBV6-3 to TRBJ2-7; 10 nucleotides line up with TRBD2. The better agreement between TRBJ2-1 and the DNA end casts doubt on the J call. The CDR3 sequence is 13 residues long. CDR1 is MNHEY and CDR2 is SVGEGT in the germline V gene. CDR3 bases: TGTGCCAGCAGTCCTAGCGGGAGATACGAGCAGTTCTTC. Encoded protein: CASSPSGRYEQFF.

In regard to this clonotype: Mismatch with germline at one junction end may stem from a read error. This rearrangement joins TRBV29-1 to TRBJ1-1, with D possibly being TRBD1 (5 bases). Germline CDR1 and CDR2: SQVTM and ANQGSEA. This CDR3 has 15 amino acids. This CDR3 reads CSVAPGRGMNTEVFF. In nucleotides, the CDR3 is TGCAGCGTTGCCCCGGGAAGGGGAATGAATACTGAAGTTTTCTTT.

V usage is TRBV4-2 and J usage is TRBJ2-2, with 9 positions matching TRBD2. Germline V gene sequence: CDR1 LGHNA, CDR2 YNFKEQ. V lost 4 bases, J lost 4 bases, and 10 bases stayed unmatched. This CDR3 has 17 amino acids. The CDR3 region has the DNA TGTGCCAGCAGCCCAGATGGAGCGGGAGGTCTCACCGGGGAGCTGTTTTTT. It specifies CASSPDGAGGLTGELFF.

Details on this clonotype: Just one base apart from a much larger clone, this may be a read error. V is TRBV28 and J is TRBJ2-6, with D unresolved. CDR3 length: 15 amino acids. Germline V lookup: CDR1 MDHEN, CDR2 SYDVKM. In DNA form, the CDR3 reads TGTGCCAGCAATTTACTTGGCTCTGGGGCCAACGTCCTGACTTTC. As protein: CASNLLGSGANVLTF.